The 10 T cell receptor beta chains below all came from one sample that was sequenced in a study of blood T cell repertoires in COVID-19. Sequenced by immunoSEQ multiplex PCR; TCRdb stores in-frame clones only, minus some. The table lists about 210,000 clones, about 91% of them singletons. Specimen: peripheral blood. The origin of the receptors is a man aged 18-30 years with active or convalescent COVID-19.

V is TRBV27 and J is TRBJ2-7, with TRBD1 matching over 8 bases. The germline V gene encodes CDR1 MNHEY and CDR2 SMNVEV (reference sequence). The CDR3 runs to 15 residues. V lost 4 bases, J lost 5 bases, and 10 bases stayed unmatched. The CDR3 spells CASSSGQGTFNEQYF. CDR3 in DNA: TGTGCCAGCAGTTCCGGACAGGGTACGTTCAACGAGCAGTACTTC.

This sequence joins TRBV7-9 and TRBJ1-5; 8 positions agree with TRBD1. Germline assignment: CDR1 SEHNR and CDR2 FQNEAQ (reference sequence). The CDR3 loop spans 18 amino acids. V dropped 2 bases and J dropped 1; count of bases not matched to a gene: 10. Here the CDR3 reads CASSLFRTGFVSNQPQHF. Here the CDR3 DNA reads TGTGCCAGCAGCTTATTCCGGACAGGGTTTGTCAGCAATCAGCCCCAGCATTTT.

This chain connects TRBV29-1 to TRBJ2-2, with a weak D call TRBD2 (6 bases). The CDR3 contains 15 residues. V shed 5 bases and J shed 0 bases, with 13 bases lying between them. Looked up from germline, CDR1 is SQVTM and CDR2 is ANQGSEA. CDR3 loop: CSVLKTGANTGELFF. CDR3 coding DNA: TGCAGCGTTCTAAAGACGGGAGCGAACACCGGGGAGCTGTTTTTT.

The chain joins TRBV5-6 to TRBJ2-2, with TRBD1 identical over 8 bases. Germline loops: CDR1 SGHDT, CDR2 YYEEEE. Trimming at V came to 5 bases and at J to 3 bases, leaving 6 bases not matched to a gene. CDR3 length: 15 amino acids. The CDR3 is CASRSDREDTGELFF. The CDR3, as DNA: TGTGCCAGCAGGTCGGACAGGGAGGACACCGGGGAGCTGTTTTTT.

J is TRBJ1-2 and V is TRBV5-5; no definite D call. Germline V gene sequence: CDR1 SGHKS, CDR2 YYEKEE (reference sequence). The CDR3 has 13 amino acids. Between the trimmed V and J ends, which lost 5 bases and 2 bases, there was a span of 10 bases. CDR3 coding DNA: TGTGCCAGCAGTCTAGAACCAAACTATGGCTACACCTTC. Translated, it gives CASSLEPNYGYTF.

V gene TRBV4-3 combines with J gene TRBJ1-4, with no clear D. Trimming took off 4 bases at V and 6 bases at J, with 15 bases between the two ends. CDR1 and CDR2 (germline): LGHNA, YSLEER. The CDR3 is made up of 15 amino acids. CDR3 loop: CASSPRSPRDEKLFF. The CDR3 DNA sequence: TGCGCCAGCAGCCCGCGGAGCCCCCGAGATGAAAAACTGTTTTTT.

A few counts support this clone. This chain uses TRBV24-1 with TRBJ2-7; D possibly corresponds to TRBD1 (7 bases). V was cut by 9 bases and J by 2 bases, with 16 bases left in between. CDR1 and CDR2 (germline): KGHDR, SFDVKD. The CDR3 has 14 amino acids. The DNA for the CDR3 is TGTGCCACCGGGGCGGGACAGTTCCCCTACGAGCAGTACTTC. As protein: CATGAGQFPYEQYF.

This chain links TRBV28 with TRBJ2-2, with a possible D match to TRBD1 (6 bases). V lost 6 bases, J lost 5 bases, and 16 bases lay in between. The germline V gene encodes CDR1 MDHEN and CDR2 SYDVKM. The CDR3 is 15 residues long. The CDR3 sequence is CASSLDSRYTGELFF. CDR3 in DNA: TGTGCCAGCAGCCTGGACAGCAGGTATACCGGGGAGCTGTTTTTT. Combining the CDR3 with reference TRBV28 and TRBJ2-2 gives the whole variable domain DVKVTQSSRYLVKRTGEKVFLECVQDMDHENMFWYRQDPGLGLRLIYFSYDVKMKEKGDIPEGYSVSREKKERFSLILESASTNQTSMYLCASSLDSRYTGELFFGEGSRLTVL.

The V and J genes are TRBV24-1 and TRBJ2-5; unclear D gene. V gave up 5 bases and J gave up 2 bases, with 11 bases separating them. The germline CDR1 and CDR2 sequences are KGHDR and SFDVKD. This CDR3 has 14 residues. The CDR3 DNA is TGTGCCACCAGTGGTAATAGCCGACAAGAGACCCAGTACTTC. Protein product: CATSGNSRQETQYF.

The chain employs TRBV19 and TRBJ1-5, with D possibly matching TRBD1 (6 bases). The CDR3 contains 14 residues. Trimming took 5 bases from V and 2 from J, leaving 10 bases between them. The V gene's germline CDR1 is LNHDA and CDR2 SQIVND (reference sequence). The CDR3, as DNA: TGTGCCAGTAGTTCCGCAGGGGGCAATCAGCCCCAGCATTTT. Translated: CASSSAGGNQPQHF.